The 22 T cell receptor beta chains reported below all come from one sample, sequenced in a study of cytomegalovirus exposure and HLA in healthy donors. Use of 60 Vbeta and 13 Jbeta primers characterized the PCR. Profiled with immunoSEQ multiplex PCR; TCRdb holds only in-frame clones, not every one. The table records approximately 120,000 clones, roughly 74% of them present only once. Sequenced sample: PBMCs. The receptors shown here come from a woman in her 50s in good health and CMV-seropositive.

The chain uses TRBV9 and TRBJ2-7; 10 bases match TRBD1. J lost 6 bases, V lost 2 bases, and 2 bases had no gene match. CDR1 is SGDLS, CDR2 YYNGEE, per germline. CDR3 length: 13 amino acids. The chain's CDR3 is CASSVGQGGEQYF. Here the CDR3 DNA reads TGTGCCAGCAGCGTCGGACAGGGGGGCGAGCAGTACTTC.

V is TRBV5-4 and J is TRBJ2-7; 7 nucleotides align to TRBD2. Trimming took 4 bases from V and 2 from J; bases not matched to a gene: 6. The germline CDR1 and CDR2 sequences are SGHNT and YYREEE (reference sequence). This CDR3 region has 14 residues. CDR3 loop: CASSGGVQTYEQYF. CDR3 in DNA: TGTGCCAGCAGCGGGGGGGTCCAAACCTACGAGCAGTACTTC.

As to this clone: This sample also contains other DNA sequences that code for the same CDR3. This rearrangement joins TRBV4-3 to TRBJ2-3; 12 bases are a match to TRBD2. V trimming: 3 bases; J trimming: 5 bases; junction bases outside the gene matches: 6. This CDR3 comprises 16 residues. The V gene's germline CDR1 is LGHNA and CDR2 YSLEER. Here the CDR3 reads CASSQASGGAGDTQYF. The CDR3 nucleotides are TGCGCCAGCAGCCAGGCTAGCGGGGGGGCCGGAGATACGCAGTATTTT.

V gene TRBV7-2 combines with J gene TRBJ1-2, with 8 bases aligning to TRBD1. Germline V gene lookup returns CDR1 SGHTA and CDR2 FQGNSA. This CDR3 region has 15 residues. V was pared by 6 bases and J by 4 bases, with 10 bases of the junction left unmatched. This CDR3 is CASSSQTGGGYGYTF. In DNA form, the CDR3 reads TGTGCCAGCAGTTCTCAAACAGGGGGGGGCTATGGCTACACCTTC.

The chain recombines TRBV5-4 with TRBJ2-1; D is unclear. V was cut by 0 bases and J by 6 bases, with 7 bases left in between. Germline V gene lookup returns CDR1 SGHNT and CDR2 YYREEE (reference sequence). The CDR3 consists of 13 residues. The CDR3 is CASSLDVSNEQFF. In DNA form, the CDR3 reads TGTGCCAGCAGCTTGGATGTGAGCAATGAGCAGTTCTTC.

The CDR3 DNA reads TGTGCCAGCAGAGGGGGACTAGCGGGGGGCGGGACCCAGTACTTC. It is translated as CASRGGLAGGGTQYF. The chain employs TRBV7-2 and TRBJ2-5; 15 nucleotides match TRBD2. The CDR3 spans 15 residues. Looked up from germline, CDR1 is SGHTA and CDR2 is FQGNSA. V shed 6 bases, J shed 7 bases, and the junction held 6 bases outside the gene matches.

This clone was counted only a few times. The V and J genes are TRBV30 and TRBJ2-3; 7 nucleotides line up with TRBD1. The ends lost 0 bases at V and 6 bases at J; junction bases unmatched: 12. CDR3 length equals 16 residues. The germline CDR1 and CDR2 sequences are GTSNPN and SVGIG (reference sequence). Here the CDR3 reads CAWSVPGTVLSDTQYF. CDR3 nucleotides: TGTGCCTGGAGTGTACCCGGGACAGTCTTGTCGGATACGCAGTATTTT.

The V and J genes are TRBV6-5 and TRBJ1-2, with D perhaps TRBD1 (6 bases). Germline V gives CDR1 MNHEY, CDR2 SVGAGI. Trimming pared 0 bases from V and 4 bases from J, leaving 15 bases between. This CDR3 comprises 16 residues. This CDR3 reads CASSYSRGMGSYGYTF. In DNA, the CDR3 is TGTGCCAGCAGTTACTCGAGGGGGATGGGGAGCTATGGCTACACCTTC.

The chain carries TRBV18 and TRBJ1-4; the match to TRBD1 covers 8 bases. Germline CDR1 reads KGHSH; CDR2 reads LQKENI. The CDR3 is 13 residues long. Trimming took 2 bases from V and 8 from J; bases not matched to a gene: 1. CDR3 DNA: TGTGCCAGCTCACCAGGACAGGGAGAAAAACTGTTTTTT. Amino acids: CASSPGQGEKLFF.

The chain's CDR3 is CASSAAGGPYEQYF. CDR3 DNA: TGTGCCAGCAGCGCAGCGGGGGGACCCTACGAGCAGTACTTC. V is TRBV9 and J is TRBJ2-7; 9 bases align to TRBD2. The J segment lost 2 bases and the V segment lost 3 bases, leaving 3 bases of the junction unmatched. This CDR3 comprises 14 residues. Per the germline V gene, CDR1 is SGDLS and CDR2 is YYNGEE.

The chain is built from TRBV2 and TRBJ1-5; weak D call: TRBD1 (5 bases). The CDR3 runs to 15 residues. Germline CDR1 is SNHLY and CDR2 is FYNNEI. Trimming took 8 bases from V and 0 from J, leaving 14 bases between them. CDR3 loop: CASGQGGYSNQPQHF. The CDR3 coding sequence is TGTGCCAGCGGCCAGGGAGGGTATAGCAATCAGCCCCAGCATTTT.

V and J are TRBV4-1 and TRBJ1-5, with D uncertain. Germline CDR1 is MGHRA and CDR2 is YSYEKL. The germline V and J ends were trimmed by 4 bases and 7 bases, with 8 bases remaining between them. This CDR3 region has 12 residues. The CDR3 bases are TGCGCCAGCAGCCTGGCGCGGCAGCCCCAGCATTTT. It yields the protein CASSLARQPQHF.

This clone was picked up a small number of times. This rearrangement joins TRBV6-6 to TRBJ2-6; TRBD1 matches 7 bases. Germline V gives CDR1 MNHNY, CDR2 SVGAGI (reference sequence). After removal of 5 bases from V and 2 bases from J, the junction contained 6 bases not matched to a gene. The CDR3 is 16 residues long. Here the CDR3 DNA reads TGTGCCAGCAGTCATCAGGGGGTCACTGGGGCCAACGTCCTGACTTTC. This encodes CASSHQGVTGANVLTF.

V is TRBV6-6 and J is TRBJ1-4, with D maybe TRBD1 (6 bases). V was trimmed by 4 bases and J by 13 bases, leaving 16 bases between them. CDR3 length: 13 residues. Looked up from germline, CDR1 is MNHNY and CDR2 is SVGAGI (reference sequence). CDR3 region: CASSFIQGDGLFF. CDR3 nucleotide sequence: TGTGCCAGCAGTTTCATACAGGGTGATGGACTGTTTTTT.

V is TRBV4-2 and J is TRBJ1-2; D uncertain. The CDR3 totals 14 residues. Germline CDR1 reads LGHNA; CDR2 reads YNFKEQ. V was trimmed by 0 bases and J by 4 bases, leaving 9 bases between them. The CDR3 sequence: CASSQDKRVYGYTF. CDR3 in DNA: TGTGCCAGCAGCCAAGATAAGAGGGTCTATGGCTACACCTTC.

J is TRBJ2-3 and V is TRBV4-1; D might be TRBD1 (5 bases). The CDR3 runs to 17 residues. CDR1 and CDR2 (germline): MGHRA, YSYEKL. Trimming took off 0 bases at V and 0 bases at J, with 13 bases between the two ends. This chain's CDR3 is CASSQEQGVVSTDTQYF. In nucleotides, the CDR3 is TGCGCCAGCAGCCAAGAACAAGGGGTGGTAAGCACAGATACGCAGTATTTT.

The chain recombines TRBV18 with TRBJ1-5; D unclear. The germline CDR1 and CDR2 sequences are KGHSH and LQKENI. V lost 6 bases to trimming and J lost 2 bases, with 14 bases between them. This CDR3 region has 15 residues. The CDR3, as DNA: TGTGCCAGCTCCCCTTTGGAGGGCGGCAATCAGCCCCAGCATTTT. The encoded protein is CASSPLEGGNQPQHF.

This clone has just one count. Other DNA sequences in the sample encode the same CDR3. The rearrangement uses TRBV4-1 and TRBJ2-3; D gene uncertain. V gave up 2 bases and J gave up 2 bases, with 11 bases separating them. Germline lookup yields CDR1 MGHRA and CDR2 YSYEKL. The CDR3 spans 15 residues. CDR3 coding DNA: TGCGCCAGCAGCCAATTACCTGGCTCCACAGATACGCAGTATTTT. It yields the protein CASSQLPGSTDTQYF.

The V call is TRBV18, the J call TRBJ1-5; D is ambiguous. Germline values: CDR1 KGHSH, CDR2 LQKENI. This CDR3 has 13 residues. Between the trimmed V and J ends, which lost 6 bases and 1 base, there was a span of 7 bases. Here the CDR3 DNA reads TGTGCCAGCTCCCCGGGGAGCAATCAGCCCCAGCATTTT. Its translation: CASSPGSNQPQHF.

This clone was counted between two and nine times. The DNA of the CDR3 is TGTGCCAGCAGTGACTCTCCCGACAGGGGGAATGAGCAGTTCTTC. Its translation is CASSDSPDRGNEQFF. This rearrangement joins TRBV6-4 to TRBJ2-1; 9 bases agree with TRBD1. Germline-derived CDR1 and CDR2 are MRHNA and SNTAGT. V was pared by 0 bases and J by 7 bases, with 4 bases of the junction left unmatched. The CDR3 contains 15 residues.

This rearrangement joins TRBV5-1 to TRBJ1-5; D unclear. Germline V gene data show CDR1 as SGHRS and CDR2 as YFSETQ. This CDR3 spans 15 amino acids. V was trimmed by 0 bases and J by 1 base, leaving 8 bases between them. CDR3 protein: CASSLASVSNQPQHF. Written as DNA, the CDR3 is TGCGCCAGCAGCTTGGCCAGCGTGAGCAATCAGCCCCAGCATTTT. Together with reference TRBV5-1 and TRBJ1-5, the CDR3 gives the full variable domain: KAGVTQTPRYLIKTRGQQVTLSCSPISGHRSVSWYQQTPGQGLQFLFEYFSETQRNKGNFPGRFSGRQFSNSRSEMNVSTLELGDSALYLCASSLASVSNQPQHFGDGTRLSIL.

The rearrangement joins TRBV4-3 to TRBJ1-4; 9 bases are a match to TRBD1. CDR3 length: 16 residues. Germline V lookup: CDR1 LGHNA, CDR2 YSLEER. V lost 1 base and J lost 5; bases outside the gene matches: 5. CDR3 protein: CASSQGQGVGNEKLFF. The CDR3 region has the DNA TGCGCCAGCAGCCAAGGACAGGGGGTCGGGAATGAAAAACTGTTTTTT.